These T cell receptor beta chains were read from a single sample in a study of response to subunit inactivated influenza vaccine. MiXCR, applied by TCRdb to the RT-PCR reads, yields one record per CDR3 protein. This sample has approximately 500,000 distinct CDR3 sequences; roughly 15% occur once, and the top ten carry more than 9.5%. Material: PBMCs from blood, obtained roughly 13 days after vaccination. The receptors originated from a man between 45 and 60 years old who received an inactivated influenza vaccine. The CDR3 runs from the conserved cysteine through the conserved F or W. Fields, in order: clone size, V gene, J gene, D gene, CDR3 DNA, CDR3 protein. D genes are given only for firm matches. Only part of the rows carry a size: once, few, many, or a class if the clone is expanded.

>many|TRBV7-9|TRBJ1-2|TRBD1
TGTGCCAGCAGCTTAGGGTTCCAGGGGGCCCCGGACTATGGCTACACCTTC
CASSLGFQGAPDYGYTF
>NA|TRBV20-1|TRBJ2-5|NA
TGCAGTGCTAGTCGACTAGGGCTACTGGAGACCCAGTACTTC
CSASRLGLLETQYF
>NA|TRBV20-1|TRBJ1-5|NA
TGCAGTGCTAAGGCGTCCTATGGGGGCAATCAGCCCCAGCATTTT
CSAKASYGGNQPQHF
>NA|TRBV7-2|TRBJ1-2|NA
TGTGCCAGCAGCTCACGCGTGGGGGGTAGCTATGGCTACACCTTC
CASSSRVGGSYGYTF
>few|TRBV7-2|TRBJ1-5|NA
TGTGCCAGCAGCATATACAGCTATCAGCCCCAGCATTTT
CASSIYSYQPQHF
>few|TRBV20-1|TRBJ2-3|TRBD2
TGCAGTGCTAGAGTCGGAGCGGGGCTCACAGATACGCAGTATTTT
CSARVGAGLTDTQYF
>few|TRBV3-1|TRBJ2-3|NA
TGTGCCAGCAGCCAAGACCGCGGTTTTCCGGATACGCAGTATTTT
CASSQDRGFPDTQYF
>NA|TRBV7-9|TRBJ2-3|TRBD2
TGTGCCAGCAGCAACGGACTAGCGGGAGTTACAGATACGCAGTATTTT
CASSNGLAGVTDTQYF
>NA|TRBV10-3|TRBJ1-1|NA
TGTGCCATCAGCGGAGGACCCTTAGGGACTGAAGCTTTCTTT
CAISGGPLGTEAFF
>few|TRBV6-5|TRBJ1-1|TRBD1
TGTGCCAGCAGTTACGCGACAGGGGAGGCTTTCTTT
CASSYATGEAFF
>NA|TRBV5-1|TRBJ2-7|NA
TGCGCCAGCAGCGAAAACGCAGGTTCGGGTTACGAGCAGTACTTC
CASSENAGSGYEQYF
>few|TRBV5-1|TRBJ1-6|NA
TGCGCCAGCACCTCGGCCGAGGACTCACCCCTCCACTTT
CASTSAEDSPLHF
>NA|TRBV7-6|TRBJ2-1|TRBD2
TGTGCCAGCAGCTTAGTTGATTTTATGCTAGCGGGCAGGAATGAGCAGTTCTTC
CASSLVDFMLAGRNEQFF
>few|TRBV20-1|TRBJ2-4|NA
TGCAGTGCTGACGACTTGAGGCTAGCCAAAAACATTCAGTACTTC
CSADDLRLAKNIQYF
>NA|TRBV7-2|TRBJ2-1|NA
TGTGCCAGCAGCTTAAACCGGTACAATGAGCAGTTCTTC
CASSLNRYNEQFF
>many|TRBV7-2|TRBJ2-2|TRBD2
TGTGCCAGCACCTTACTAGCGGGAGGCGGCACCGGGGAGCTGTTTTTT
CASTLLAGGGTGELFF
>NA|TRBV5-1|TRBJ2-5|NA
TGCGCCAGCAGCTTCGGATTACAAGAGACCCAGTACTTC
CASSFGLQETQYF
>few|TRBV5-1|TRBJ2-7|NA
TGCGCCAGCAGCGTACCCAACTCCCCCTACGAGCAGTACTTC
CASSVPNSPYEQYF
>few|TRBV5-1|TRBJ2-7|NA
TGCGCCAGCAGCTTGGCGAAAGAGGGTCCCCCCGACGAGCAGTACTTC
CASSLAKEGPPDEQYF
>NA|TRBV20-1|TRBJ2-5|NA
TGCAGTGCTCAGGTTGAGACCCAGTACTTC
CSAQVETQYF
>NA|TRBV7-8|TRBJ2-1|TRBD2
TGTGCCAGCAGCCCCTCTAGCGGGGGGTTCTCCAATGAGCAGTTCTTC
CASSPSSGGFSNEQFF
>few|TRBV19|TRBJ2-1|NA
TGTGCCAGTAGTATCGGGACCGGACTCTACAATGAGCAGTTCTTC
CASSIGTGLYNEQFF
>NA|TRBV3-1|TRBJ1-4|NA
TGTGCCAGCAGCCAGGGATTTAGCGAAAAACTGTTTTTT
CASSQGFSEKLFF
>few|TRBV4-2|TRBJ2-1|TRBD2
TGTGCCAGCAGAAGGACTAGCGGGAGATCGGATGAGCAGTTCTTC
CASRRTSGRSDEQFF
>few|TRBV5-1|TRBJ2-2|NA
TGCGCCAGCAGCCTCAGGGGAGACACCGGGGAGCTGTTTTTT
CASSLRGDTGELFF
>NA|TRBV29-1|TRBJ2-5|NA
TGCAGCGTTGAAGGGAGTCAGGTCCAAGAGACCCAGTACTTC
CSVEGSQVQETQYF
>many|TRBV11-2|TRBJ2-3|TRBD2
TGTGCCAGCAGCCAACTAGCGGGGGGGACAGATACGCAGTATTTT
CASSQLAGGTDTQYF
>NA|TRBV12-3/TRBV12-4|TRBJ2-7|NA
TGTGCCAGCAGTTCCTCCAGCGAGCAGTACTTC
CASSSSSEQYF
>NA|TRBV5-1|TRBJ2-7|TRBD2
TGCGCCAGCAGCTTGCCTAGCGGGGCCGAGCAGTACTTC
CASSLPSGAEQYF
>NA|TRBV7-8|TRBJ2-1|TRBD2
TGTGCCAGCAGGCCCGGGACTAGCGGGTCCCCACTACAGTTCTTC
CASRPGTSGSPLQFF
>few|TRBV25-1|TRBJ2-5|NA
TGTGCCAGCAGGGAAGAAGAGACCCAGTACTTC
CASREEETQYF
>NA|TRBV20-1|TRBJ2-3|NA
TGCAGTGCTATCACGGGACCCGGCACAGATACGCAGTATTTT
CSAITGPGTDTQYF
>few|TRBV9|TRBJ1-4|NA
TGTGCCAGCAGCGTAGGGGGATCCGGTAATGAAAAACTGTTTTTT
CASSVGGSGNEKLFF
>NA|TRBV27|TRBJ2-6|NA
TGTGCCAGCAGCTCACCTGGACGGGGCTCTGGGGCCAACGTCCTGACTTTC
CASSSPGRGSGANVLTF
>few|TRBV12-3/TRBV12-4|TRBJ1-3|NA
TGTGCCAGCAGCAACACCAGAAACACCATATATTTT
CASSNTRNTIYF
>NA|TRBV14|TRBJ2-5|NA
TGTGCCAGCAGCCAGACCCGGGGGGCAATGGAGACCCAGTACTTC
CASSQTRGAMETQYF
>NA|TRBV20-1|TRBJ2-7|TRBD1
TGCAGTGCTCCCGCGGGACAGGGGTTCTACGAGCAGTACTTC
CSAPAGQGFYEQYF
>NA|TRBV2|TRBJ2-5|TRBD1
TGTGCCAGCAGGGCCGGGACAGCGCAAGAGACCCAGTACTTC
CASRAGTAQETQYF
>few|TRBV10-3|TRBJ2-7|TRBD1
TGTGCCATCAGCCCCACAGGGACAGCGAGCTCCTACGAGCAGTACTTC
CAISPTGTASSYEQYF